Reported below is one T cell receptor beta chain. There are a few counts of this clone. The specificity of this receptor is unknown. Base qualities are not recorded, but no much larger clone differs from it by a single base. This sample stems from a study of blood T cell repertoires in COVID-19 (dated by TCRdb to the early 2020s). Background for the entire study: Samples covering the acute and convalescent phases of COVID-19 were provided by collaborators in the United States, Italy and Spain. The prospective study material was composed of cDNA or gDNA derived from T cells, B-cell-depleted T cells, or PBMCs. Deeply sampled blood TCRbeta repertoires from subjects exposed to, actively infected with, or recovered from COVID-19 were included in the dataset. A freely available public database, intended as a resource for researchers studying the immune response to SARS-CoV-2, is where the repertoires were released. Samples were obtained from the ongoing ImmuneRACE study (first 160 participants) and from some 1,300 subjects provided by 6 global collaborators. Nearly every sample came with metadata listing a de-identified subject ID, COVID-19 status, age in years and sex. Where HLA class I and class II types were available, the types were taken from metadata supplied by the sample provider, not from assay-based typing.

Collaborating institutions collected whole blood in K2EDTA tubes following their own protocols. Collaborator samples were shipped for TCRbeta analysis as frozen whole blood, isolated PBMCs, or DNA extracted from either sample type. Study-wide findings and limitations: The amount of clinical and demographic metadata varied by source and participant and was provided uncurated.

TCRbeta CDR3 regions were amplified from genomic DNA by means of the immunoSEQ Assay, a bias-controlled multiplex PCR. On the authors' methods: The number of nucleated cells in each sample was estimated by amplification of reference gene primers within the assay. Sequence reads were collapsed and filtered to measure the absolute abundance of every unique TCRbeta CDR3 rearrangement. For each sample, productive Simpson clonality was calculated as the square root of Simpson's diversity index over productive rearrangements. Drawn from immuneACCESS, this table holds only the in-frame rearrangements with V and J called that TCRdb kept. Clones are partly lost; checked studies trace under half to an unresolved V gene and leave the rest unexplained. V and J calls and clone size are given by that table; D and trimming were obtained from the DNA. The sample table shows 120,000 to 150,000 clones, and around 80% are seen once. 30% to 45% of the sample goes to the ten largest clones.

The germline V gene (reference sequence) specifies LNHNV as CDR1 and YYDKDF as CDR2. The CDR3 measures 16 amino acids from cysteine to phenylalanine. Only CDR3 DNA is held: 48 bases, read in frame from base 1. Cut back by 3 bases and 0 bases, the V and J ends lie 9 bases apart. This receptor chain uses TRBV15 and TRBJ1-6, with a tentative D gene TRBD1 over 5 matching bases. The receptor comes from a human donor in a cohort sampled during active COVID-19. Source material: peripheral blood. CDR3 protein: CATSSRVGSYNSPLHF. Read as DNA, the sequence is TGTGCCACCAGCAGCAGGGTAGGCTCCTATAATTCACCCCTCCACTTT.